What follows are 21 T cell receptor beta chains derived from one specimen sequenced in a study of blood T cell repertoires in COVID-19. TCRdb's table, derived via immunoSEQ multiplex PCR, lists solely in-frame clones and lacks some. This sample has about 350,000 clones; 80% to 90% occur once, and the top ten carry under 8.5%. Input material: peripheral blood. The receptors originated from a woman in her sixties or seventies with COVID-19, enrolled during active disease.

This chain uses TRBV2 with TRBJ2-7; TRBD2 matches at 10 bases. J lost 11 bases, V lost 3 bases, and 13 bases had no gene match. Germline loops: CDR1 SNHLY, CDR2 FYNNEI. This CDR3 contains 15 residues. For the CDR3, the DNA is TGTGCCAGCAGTGACGGACTAGCGGAAAAAAACGGAAAGTACTTC. This sequence encodes CASSDGLAEKNGKYF.

The V call is TRBV7-8, the J call TRBJ1-1; D remains ambiguous. This CDR3 has 11 residues. Trimming removed 5 bases from V and 6 bases from J, with 7 bases in between. Germline V gene data show CDR1 as SGHVS and CDR2 as FQNEAQ. CDR3 nucleotide sequence: TGTGCCAGCAGCCTCACAGCTGAAGCTTTCTTT. This gives the protein CASSLTAEAFF.

The rearrangement uses TRBV27 and TRBJ2-5; 8 bases are a match to TRBD2. Losses at the gene ends were 4 bases for V and 0 bases for J; bases not matched to a gene: 7. The CDR3 covers 16 residues. CDR1 and CDR2 (germline): MNHEY, SMNVEV (reference sequence). CDR3 sequence: CASSSGAGEYQETQYF. In DNA form, the CDR3 reads TGTGCCAGCAGTTCCGGAGCGGGGGAGTACCAAGAGACCCAGTACTTC.

V and J are TRBV7-8 and TRBJ1-1; 8 bases map to TRBD1. The CDR3 spans 12 residues. Looked up from germline, CDR1 is SGHVS and CDR2 is FQNEAQ. J was trimmed by 10 bases and V by 5 bases; bases with no gene match: 6. CDR3 residues: CASSAQGGRAFF. The CDR3 DNA reads TGTGCCAGCAGCGCACAGGGGGGACGAGCTTTCTTT.

The chain joins TRBV5-8 to TRBJ1-1; the D gene is possibly TRBD1 (5 bases). The germline V gene encodes CDR1 SGHTS and CDR2 YDEGEE. The CDR3 length is 15 residues. Deletions cut 2 bases from V and 0 bases from J, with 11 bases between. CDR3 residues: CASSLSQGMNTEAFF. CDR3 DNA: TGTGCCAGCAGCTTATCCCAGGGCATGAACACTGAAGCTTTCTTT.

The V call is TRBV6-4, the J call TRBJ2-1; 10 nucleotides agree with TRBD2. CDR3 length equals 15 residues. Germline V CDR1 and CDR2: MRHNA, SNTAGT. J was trimmed by 8 bases and V by 2 bases; bases with no gene match: 6. CDR3 loop: CASSDGTSVYYEQFF. The CDR3 nucleotides are TGTGCCAGCAGTGACGGGACTAGCGTTTACTATGAGCAGTTCTTC.

This rearrangement joins TRBV9 to TRBJ1-3; D possibly corresponds to TRBD1 (5 bases). Germline V gene lookup returns CDR1 SGDLS and CDR2 YYNGEE. The CDR3 runs 13 residues. Trimming stripped 4 bases from V and 4 bases from J, with 9 bases between. CDR3 sequence (DNA): TGTGCCAGCAGCACCCGACAGGGAAACACCATATATTTT. Residues: CASSTRQGNTIYF. The whole variable domain, filled in from reference TRBV9 and TRBJ1-3, reads DSGVTQTPKHLITATGQRVTLRCSPRSGDLSVYWYQQSLDQGLQFLIQYYNGEERAKGNILERFSAQQFPDLHSELNLSSLELGDSALYFCASSTRQGNTIYFGEGSWLTVV.

The V call is TRBV4-1, the J call TRBJ2-1, with 7 bases matching TRBD1. The trim removed 5 bases at V and 6 bases at J, leaving 10 bases unmatched. CDR1 and CDR2 (germline): MGHRA, YSYEKL. The CDR3 is made up of 15 amino acids. The CDR3 protein is CASSFRGGPGNEQFF. The CDR3 coding sequence is TGCGCCAGCAGCTTTCGAGGGGGCCCTGGCAATGAGCAGTTCTTC.

The CDR3 DNA is TGTGCCAGCAGCCCCCATCGGGCCGGAGGGAACACTGAAGCTTTCTTT. Translated: CASSPHRAGGNTEAFF. The rearrangement joins TRBV6-2 or TRBV6-3 to TRBJ1-1; D unresolved. CDR3 size: 16 residues. The germline V gene encodes CDR1 MNHEY and CDR2 SVGEGT. The V gene lost 6 bases and the J gene lost 1 base, with 18 bases spanning the gap.

The chain employs TRBV5-1 and TRBJ2-5, with D possibly matching TRBD1 (6 bases). Germline V gene sequence: CDR1 SGHRS, CDR2 YFSETQ. The CDR3 extends over 15 amino acids. V dropped 7 bases and J dropped 4 bases, with 20 bases sitting between them. The CDR3 DNA is TGCGCCAGCGGACCAACGCCGGGACAACGAGAGACCCAGTACTTC. Protein: CASGPTPGQRETQYF.

This chain uses TRBV4-2 with TRBJ2-1, with 9 bases aligning to TRBD2. V dropped 1 base and J dropped 8; count of bases not matched to a gene: 9. The germline V gene has CDR1 LGHNA and CDR2 YNFKEQ. This CDR3 contains 16 residues. The CDR3 coding sequence is TGTGCCAGCAGCCAAGCCCATAGCGGGGGCCGGGATGAGCAGTTCTTC. Protein product: CASSQAHSGGRDEQFF.

The chain employs TRBV27 and TRBJ2-6; TRBD2 might be the D (6 bases). V was pared by 5 bases and J by 0 bases, with 14 bases between. The germline V gene encodes CDR1 MNHEY and CDR2 SMNVEV (reference sequence). The CDR3 totals 17 residues. The CDR3 nucleotides are TGTGCCAGCAGTCCGAGGAGGGTCTACTCTGGGGCCAACGTCCTGACTTTC. Its translation is CASSPRRVYSGANVLTF.

The chain combines TRBV7-2 with TRBJ2-1; 9 positions match TRBD2. CDR3 size: 15 residues. CDR1 and CDR2 (germline): SGHTA, FQGNSA. V lost 1 base to trimming and J lost 10 bases; unmatched junction nucleotides: 8. The DNA for the CDR3 is TGTGCCAGCAGCTTAGTCGGCGGGGGGGCAGGCGAGCAGTTCTTC. It yields the protein CASSLVGGGAGEQFF.

This rearrangement joins TRBV3-1 (or the pseudogene TRBV3-2) to TRBJ2-3, with 13 bases fitting TRBD2. With V trimmed by 2 bases and J by 8 bases, 7 bases remained unmatched. The CDR3 contains 16 residues. Germline loops: CDR1 LGHDT, CDR2 YNNKEL (reference sequence). CDR3 amino acids: CASSQPLGLAGVTQYF. The CDR3, as DNA: TGTGCCAGCAGCCAACCCCTAGGACTAGCGGGGGTTACGCAGTATTTT.

V gene TRBV21-1 combines with J gene TRBJ1-4; TRBD1, the table's D call, was not compared with the DNA. TRBV21-1 is classified as a pseudogene. This CDR3 has 17 residues. The CDR3 nucleotides read TGTGCCAGCAGCAATAAAGGGGAAACAGGCTTTTGTGAAAAACTGTTTTTT. This sequence encodes CASSNKGETGFCEKLFF.

This sequence joins TRBV24-1 and TRBJ2-3; the match to TRBD2 covers 14 bases. With V trimmed by 4 bases and J by 5 bases, 7 bases remained unmatched. This CDR3 region has 17 residues. Germline V gives CDR1 KGHDR, CDR2 SFDVKD. CDR3 residues: CATSEDGLAGGGDTQYF. The CDR3 DNA is TGTGCCACCAGTGAGGATGGACTAGCGGGGGGAGGAGATACGCAGTATTTT.

The chain joins TRBV18 to TRBJ2-7; maybe TRBD2 (5 bases). Trimming removed 2 bases from V and 0 bases from J, with 8 bases in between. Germline V CDR1 and CDR2: KGHSH, LQKENI. The CDR3 is made up of 14 amino acids. CDR3 bases: TGTGCCAGCTCACCAGCGGCGGGCTCCTACGAGCAGTACTTC. As protein: CASSPAAGSYEQYF.

This clone was recorded once. The chain joins TRBV30 to TRBJ2-2; D remains unclear. The CDR3 covers 16 residues. Looked up from germline, CDR1 is GTSNPN and CDR2 is SVGIG (reference sequence). Between the trimmed V and J ends, which lost 1 base and 2 bases, there was a span of 14 bases. The CDR3 spells CAWSDWSRYNTGELFF. The CDR3 DNA follows: TGTGCCTGGAGTGATTGGTCCAGATACAACACCGGGGAGCTGTTTTTT.

The rearrangement uses TRBV27 and TRBJ2-1; 8 bases fit TRBD2. CDR3 length equals 16 residues. Germline lookup yields CDR1 MNHEY and CDR2 SMNVEV (reference sequence). The J segment lost 3 bases and the V segment lost 2 bases, leaving 6 bases of the junction unmatched. The CDR3 sequence: CASSLMGGGLYNEQFF. In DNA form, the CDR3 reads TGTGCCAGCAGTTTAATGGGCGGGGGGCTCTACAATGAGCAGTTCTTC.

This sequence joins TRBV30 and TRBJ2-5; the match to TRBD2 covers 16 bases. With V trimmed by 1 base and J by 5 bases, 13 bases remained unmatched. Germline values: CDR1 GTSNPN, CDR2 SVGIG (reference sequence). The CDR3 loop spans 19 amino acids. The CDR3 loop reads CAWSAPALGLAGGFETQYF. In nucleotides, the CDR3 is TGTGCCTGGAGTGCGCCGGCCCTGGGACTAGCGGGGGGGTTTGAGACCCAGTACTTC.

V gene TRBV30 combines with J gene TRBJ1-1; 9 bases are shared with TRBD1. The CDR3 is 15 amino acids. Germline-derived CDR1 and CDR2 are GTSNPN and SVGIG (reference sequence). V shed 2 bases and J 8 bases; nucleotides not matched to a gene: 12. CDR3 loop: CAWSPPGQGRVEAFF. CDR3 bases: TGTGCCTGGAGTCCTCCCGGACAGGGGAGGGTGGAAGCTTTCTTT.